Each of the 24 T cell receptor beta chains below was sequenced from the same sample in a study of blood T cell repertoires in COVID-19. TCRdb keeps only in-frame clones here, not all; method: immunoSEQ multiplex PCR. This table holds hundreds of thousands of clones, 80% to 90% found once. Specimen: PBMCs or T cells enriched from blood (not recorded which). Receptor source: a man aged 30-40 years who had recovered from COVID-19.

The CDR3 here is CASTHGAGTTGELFF. CDR3 DNA: TGTGCCAGCACCCACGGAGCGGGGACCACCGGGGAGCTGTTTTTT. The chain uses TRBV11-1 and TRBJ2-2; 7 bases are a match to TRBD2. Germline-derived CDR1 and CDR2 are SGHAT and FQDESV (reference sequence). CDR3 length equals 15 residues. Trimming cost V 7 bases and J 4 bases; bases outside gene matches: 9.

The chain links TRBV7-7 to TRBJ2-1; 9 nucleotides align to TRBD2. The CDR3 totals 17 residues. Unmatched junction bases numbered 13, after V lost 5 bases and J lost 5 bases. From germline, CDR1 is SSHAT and CDR2 FNYEAQ (reference sequence). CDR3 DNA: TGTGCCAGCAGCCCCAGGGGAGTAGCGGGAGTCAACAATGAGCAGTTCTTC. Its translation: CASSPRGVAGVNNEQFF.

V is TRBV10-1 and J is TRBJ2-4; 16 nucleotides agree with TRBD2. Germline V gene sequence: CDR1 WNHNN, CDR2 SYGVQD (reference sequence). V lost 0 bases, J lost 7 bases, and 9 bases stayed unmatched. The CDR3 spans 19 residues. The CDR3: CASSESAGLAGGPGNIQYF. CDR3 sequence (DNA): TGCGCCAGCAGTGAGTCGGCGGGACTAGCGGGAGGGCCAGGGAACATTCAGTACTTC.

This chain connects TRBV5-1 to TRBJ2-3; 8 bases fit TRBD2. The V gene end was trimmed by 0 bases and the J gene end by 1 base; junction bases not matched to a gene: 1. The CDR3 contains 15 residues. CDR1 and CDR2 from the germline V gene are SGHRS and YFSETQ. CDR3 protein: CASSLAGGGTDTQYF. CDR3 coding DNA: TGCGCCAGCAGCTTGGCGGGAGGGGGCACAGATACGCAGTATTTT.

The chain links TRBV9 to TRBJ1-2; D may be TRBD1 (5 bases). Germline V CDR1 and CDR2: SGDLS, YYNGEE. There are 14 residues in the CDR3. V was trimmed by 1 base and J by 8 bases, leaving 15 bases between them. The CDR3 region is CASSVNQQDGGYTF. CDR3 nucleotide sequence: TGTGCCAGCAGCGTAAACCAACAGGACGGCGGCTACACCTTC.

The V and J genes are TRBV6-1 and TRBJ2-1; TRBD2 might be the D (5 bases). The CDR3 has 15 amino acids. The ends were cut back, 0 bases at V and 4 bases at J, with 10 bases in the middle. Per the germline V gene, CDR1 is MNHNS and CDR2 is SASEGT. In nucleotides, the CDR3 is TGTGCCAGCAGTGAAGCGGGCGGGTGGTACAATGAGCAGTTCTTC. Encoded protein: CASSEAGGWYNEQFF.

V is TRBV23-1 and J is TRBJ2-3; no reliable D call. Being an ORF, TRBV23-1 has a function that is uncertain. V lost 0 bases, J lost 6 bases, and 19 bases lay in between. The length of the CDR3 is 17 residues. CDR3 nucleotide sequence: TGCGCCAGCAGTCAATCTGCGCGCAAAACCAATAGCGATACGCAGTATTTT. This encodes CASSQSARKTNSDTQYF.

This rearrangement joins TRBV27 to TRBJ2-7, with D possibly TRBD2 on 5 matching bases. Germline V lookup: CDR1 MNHEY, CDR2 SMNVEV (reference sequence). The CDR3 contains 15 residues. The germline V and J ends were trimmed by 5 bases and 2 bases, with 16 bases remaining between them. The CDR3 here is CASSRLTGVPYEQYF. The CDR3 nucleotides read TGTGCCAGCAGTCGGCTGACCGGGGTGCCCTACGAGCAGTACTTC.

The chain carries TRBV11-3 and TRBJ2-1; 7 bases are shared with TRBD1. CDR3 length: 15 amino acids. CDR1 is SGHNT and CDR2 is YENEEA in the germline V gene. With 3 bases clipped from V and 2 bases from J, the junction kept 4 bases outside the gene matches. The CDR3 coding sequence is TGTGCCAGCAGCTTGGGGACAGCTCCCTACAATGAGCAGTTCTTC. This sequence encodes CASSLGTAPYNEQFF.

The gene calls are TRBV5-4 and TRBJ2-7; TRBD1 might be the D (5 bases). Trimming stripped 4 bases from V and 6 bases from J, with 23 bases between. CDR3 length: 16 amino acids. The V gene's germline CDR1 is SGHNT and CDR2 YYREEE (reference sequence). This CDR3 reads CASSIQLSGQRAEQYF. In nucleotides, the CDR3 is TGTGCCAGCAGCATCCAATTATCCGGACAAAGGGCCGAGCAGTACTTC.

The V gene is TRBV19, the J gene TRBJ1-1; the D is unclear. Trimming removed 7 bases from V and 7 bases from J, with 10 bases in between. Germline CDR1 is LNHDA and CDR2 is SQIVND (reference sequence). There are 11 residues in the CDR3. For the CDR3, the DNA is TGTGCCAGTACCGACACTGGTGAAGCTTTCTTT. Translating it yields CASTDTGEAFF.

This clone was recorded a few times. This CDR3 is also generated by other DNA sequences in the sample. DNA for the CDR3: TGTGCCAGCAGTTTGGGCAGGAACACTGAAGCTTTCTTT. This translates into CASSLGRNTEAFF. The V and J genes are TRBV12-3 or TRBV12-4 and TRBJ1-1; no clear D gene. There are 13 residues in the CDR3. Trimming took 3 bases from V and 1 from J, leaving 6 bases between them.

The V call is TRBV29-1, the J call TRBJ1-1; TRBD1 matches 9 bases. The CDR3 consists of 13 residues. Germline V gene sequence: CDR1 SQVTM, CDR2 ANQGSEA. The junction had 3 bases not matched to a gene; V was cut back by 3 bases and J by 4 bases. CDR3 amino acids: CSVDPGQGTEAFF. The CDR3, as DNA: TGCAGCGTTGATCCGGGACAGGGCACTGAAGCTTTCTTT.

The genes are TRBV5-1 and TRBJ1-1; no reliable D call. This CDR3 is 14 amino acids long. The germline V gene has CDR1 SGHRS and CDR2 YFSETQ. The germline V and J ends were trimmed by 2 bases and 4 bases, with 12 bases remaining between them. CDR3 DNA sequence: TGCGCCAGCAGCTTTAAGGACTTTCCCACTGAAGCTTTCTTT. This sequence encodes CASSFKDFPTEAFF.

V and J are TRBV30 and TRBJ1-5, with D possibly being TRBD1 (5 bases). Trimming cost V 1 base and J 1 base, with 11 bases left between them. The germline CDR1 and CDR2 sequences are GTSNPN and SVGIG (reference sequence). CDR3 size: 15 residues. The CDR3 coding sequence is TGTGCCTGGAGTGCCGGGGGTTTGAGCAATCAGCCCCAGCATTTT. This translates into CAWSAGGLSNQPQHF.

This clone was recorded only once. This chain links TRBV6-5 with TRBJ1-4; tentative D call: TRBD1 (6 bases). The CDR3 totals 14 residues. V gave up 6 bases and J gave up 4 bases, with 12 bases separating them. CDR1 is MNHEY and CDR2 is SVGAGI in the germline V gene. CDR3 in DNA: TGTGCCAGCAGCGACCCGGGACATAATGAAAAACTGTTTTTT. Translated: CASSDPGHNEKLFF.

This clone came up a few times. The genes are TRBV3-1 (or the pseudogene TRBV3-2) and TRBJ2-2, with a possible D match to TRBD1 (6 bases). This CDR3 is built from 16 residues. Germline V gene sequence: CDR1 LGHDT, CDR2 YNNKEL (reference sequence). V was cut by 4 bases and J by 3 bases, with 15 bases left in between. CDR3: CASSLAGTTDTGELFF. CDR3 coding DNA: TGTGCCAGCAGCCTAGCCGGGACAACAGACACCGGGGAGCTGTTTTTT.

This chain connects TRBV10-3 to TRBJ2-3; 7 nucleotides align to TRBD2. CDR1 ENHRY and CDR2 SYGVKD come from the germline V gene. With 8 bases clipped from V and 5 bases from J, the junction kept 7 bases outside the gene matches. This CDR3 comprises 13 residues. The CDR3 region is CAISSPGGDTQYF. For the CDR3, the DNA is TGTGCCATCTCTAGCCCGGGAGGAGATACGCAGTATTTT.

V usage is TRBV19 and J usage is TRBJ1-1; 12 bases agree with TRBD1. Losses at the gene ends were 4 bases for V and 5 bases for J; bases not matched to a gene: 5. Germline CDR1 is LNHDA and CDR2 is SQIVND (reference sequence). This CDR3 contains 15 residues. DNA of the CDR3: TGTGCCAGTAGTACGGGGACAGGGGGCGTTACTGAAGCTTTCTTT. Amino acids: CASSTGTGGVTEAFF.

The CDR3 is CASTPGASVGTGELFF. The CDR3 DNA reads TGTGCCAGCACCCCTGGGGCTAGCGTTGGTACCGGGGAGCTGTTTTTT. This chain joins TRBV5-4 and TRBJ2-2; D possibly corresponds to TRBD2 (6 bases). V shed 6 bases and J shed 5 bases, with 20 bases lying between them. The CDR3 consists of 16 residues. Looked up from germline, CDR1 is SGHNT and CDR2 is YYREEE (reference sequence).

This clone was recorded many times. The chain recombines TRBV27 with TRBJ2-6; tentatively, D is TRBD2 (7 bases). Germline V gives CDR1 MNHEY, CDR2 SMNVEV (reference sequence). This CDR3 is built from 16 residues. The ends were cut back, 7 bases at V and 4 bases at J, with 17 bases in the middle. CDR3 in DNA: TGTGCCAGCACCCGTGGCGGGGGCGTCGGGGCCAACGTCCTGACTTTC. Its translation: CASTRGGGVGANVLTF.

This chain connects TRBV28 to TRBJ1-3; 8 bases are a match to TRBD1. The CDR3 sequence is 14 residues long. The germline V gene has CDR1 MDHEN and CDR2 SYDVKM. J was trimmed by 4 bases and V by 6 bases; bases with no gene match: 5. The CDR3: CASRGQDNGNTIYF. DNA for the CDR3: TGTGCCAGCAGGGGACAGGATAACGGAAACACCATATATTTT.

The gene calls are TRBV11-2 and TRBJ2-7, with TRBD2 matching over 13 bases. The CDR3 is 17 amino acids. Germline lookup yields CDR1 SGHAT and CDR2 FQNNGV. V was clipped by 3 bases and J by 3 bases; unmatched bases: 8. The CDR3 DNA reads as TGTGCCAGCAGCTTCAATTCGGGACTAGCGGGATTCTACGAGCAGTACTTC. Its translation: CASSFNSGLAGFYEQYF. The full variable domain, with the rest looked up from reference TRBV11-2 and TRBJ2-7, is EAGVAQSPRYKIIEKRQSVAFWCNPISGHATLYWYQQILGQGPKLLIQFQNNGVVDDSQLPKDRFSAERLKGVDSTLKIQPAKLEDSAVYLCASSFNSGLAGFYEQYFGPGTRLTVT.

In its sample, this clone was seen once. The chain combines TRBV14 with TRBJ2-3, with 16 bases aligning to TRBD2. Trimming removed 4 bases from V and 7 bases from J; junction bases left unmatched: 8. CDR3 length: 17 amino acids. CDR1 and CDR2 (germline): SGHDN, FVKESK. The chain's CDR3 is CASSPPGLAGGPHTQYF. The DNA of the CDR3 is TGTGCCAGCAGCCCTCCGGGACTAGCGGGAGGGCCCCATACGCAGTATTTT.